These T cell receptor beta chains were read from a single sample in a study of cytomegalovirus exposure and HLA in healthy donors. Method: immunoSEQ multiplex PCR; TCRdb's copy keeps in-frame clones and lacks some. The sample consists of about 110,000 clones, roughly 90% of them appearing once. Sequencing input: PBMCs. The receptors originated from a woman in her 30s in good health and CMV-seropositive. The CDR3 runs from the conserved cysteine through the conserved F or W. The order of the fields is CDR3 protein, CDR3 DNA, V gene, clone size, J gene, D gene. A D gene is named only where the DNA matches it firmly. Not all rows give a size; the values are once, few, many and, for expanded clones, a class.

CDR3aa: CASTPAGPVYEQYF
CDR3nt: TGTGCCAGCACCCCCGCGGGGCCTGTCTACGAGCAGTACTTC
v_gene: TRBV28
abundance: .
j_gene: TRBJ2-7
d_gene: .

CDR3aa: CASSPEVGGEQYF
CDR3nt: TGTGCCAGCAGCCCGGAGGTTGGGGGGGAGCAGTACTTC
v_gene: TRBV11-2
abundance: .
j_gene: TRBJ2-7
d_gene: .

CDR3aa: CASSLDRATEKLFF
CDR3nt: TGTGCCAGCAGCCTGGACAGGGCGACTGAAAAACTGTTTTTT
v_gene: TRBV7-2
abundance: .
j_gene: TRBJ1-4
d_gene: TRBD1

CDR3aa: CASSVSTSKSETQYF
CDR3nt: TGTGCCAGCAGTGTGTCTACCTCTAAGTCTGAGACCCAGTACTTC
v_gene: TRBV2
abundance: .
j_gene: TRBJ2-5
d_gene: .

CDR3aa: CASSPGVGQGGREQYF
CDR3nt: TGTGCCAGCAGCCCGGGGGTGGGACAGGGCGGTCGGGAGCAGTACTTC
v_gene: TRBV7-7
abundance: .
j_gene: TRBJ2-7
d_gene: TRBD1

CDR3aa: CASSVALGTGHGYTF
CDR3nt: TGTGCCAGCAGCGTAGCTTTAGGGACAGGGCATGGCTACACCTTC
v_gene: TRBV9
abundance: .
j_gene: TRBJ1-2
d_gene: TRBD1

CDR3aa: CAISASGLANYGYTF
CDR3nt: TGTGCCATCAGCGCTAGCGGACTAGCTAACTATGGCTACACCTTC
v_gene: TRBV10-3
abundance: .
j_gene: TRBJ1-2
d_gene: .

CDR3aa: CAWIPPGQSTDTQYF
CDR3nt: TGTGCCTGGATCCCGCCAGGGCAGAGCACAGATACGCAGTATTTT
v_gene: TRBV30
abundance: .
j_gene: TRBJ2-3
d_gene: .

CDR3aa: CASRSAVNTGELFF
CDR3nt: TGTGCCAGCAGGAGCGCGGTGAACACCGGGGAGCTGTTTTTT
v_gene: TRBV7-9
abundance: .
j_gene: TRBJ2-2
d_gene: .

CDR3aa: CASFSGPRPDTQYF
CDR3nt: TGTGCCAGCTTTAGCGGCCCCCGACCAGATACGCAGTATTTT
v_gene: TRBV25-1
abundance: .
j_gene: TRBJ2-3
d_gene: .

CDR3aa: CASSQEVQGSLSPLHF
CDR3nt: TGTGCCAGCAGCCAAGAAGTCCAGGGGTCTCTCTCACCCCTCCACTTT
v_gene: TRBV4-2
abundance: .
j_gene: TRBJ1-6
d_gene: .

CDR3aa: CASSVFTGTDTQYF
CDR3nt: TGTGCCAGCAGCGTATTCACAGGCACAGATACGCAGTATTTT
v_gene: TRBV9
abundance: .
j_gene: TRBJ2-3
d_gene: .

CDR3aa: CASSLGGGTNEKLFF
CDR3nt: TGTGCCAGCAGCTTAGGCGGGGGGACTAATGAAAAACTGTTTTTT
v_gene: TRBV7-2
abundance: .
j_gene: TRBJ1-4
d_gene: .

CDR3aa: CASSLSLAGGSNEQFF
CDR3nt: TGCGCCAGCAGCTTGTCGCTAGCGGGGGGGAGTAATGAGCAGTTCTTC
v_gene: TRBV5-1
abundance: .
j_gene: TRBJ2-1
d_gene: TRBD2

CDR3aa: CATSRDLNQPQHF
CDR3nt: TGTGCCACCAGCAGAGACCTGAATCAGCCCCAGCATTTT
v_gene: TRBV15
abundance: .
j_gene: TRBJ1-5
d_gene: .

CDR3aa: CATRTSGATDTQYF
CDR3nt: TGTGCCACTAGGACTAGCGGGGCCACAGATACGCAGTATTTT
v_gene: TRBV10-3
abundance: .
j_gene: TRBJ2-3
d_gene: TRBD2

CDR3aa: CASSRSGSTYNEQFF
CDR3nt: TGTGCCAGCAGCCGCAGCGGGAGTACCTACAATGAGCAGTTCTTC
v_gene: TRBV6-5
abundance: .
j_gene: TRBJ2-1
d_gene: TRBD2

CDR3aa: CASSRGLAVAWEQFF
CDR3nt: TGTGCCAGCAGCAGGGGACTAGCGGTGGCGTGGGAGCAGTTCTTC
v_gene: TRBV11-2
abundance: .
j_gene: TRBJ2-1
d_gene: TRBD2

CDR3aa: CAWNAREGNYEQYF
CDR3nt: TGTGCCTGGAACGCCAGGGAGGGGAACTACGAGCAGTACTTC
v_gene: TRBV30
abundance: .
j_gene: TRBJ2-7
d_gene: TRBD2

CDR3aa: CASSLGGTRDQETQYF
CDR3nt: TGTGCCAGCAGCTTAGGGGGGACAAGAGACCAAGAGACCCAGTACTTC
v_gene: TRBV7-9
abundance: once
j_gene: TRBJ2-5
d_gene: .

CDR3aa: CASRYSRYNEQFF
CDR3nt: TGTGCCAGCAGGTATTCCAGATACAACGAGCAGTTCTTC
v_gene: TRBV7-2
abundance: .
j_gene: TRBJ2-1
d_gene: .

CDR3aa: CSAAERLDNEQFF
CDR3nt: TGCAGCGCCGCGGAGCGTCTGGACAATGAGCAGTTCTTC
v_gene: TRBV29-1
abundance: .
j_gene: TRBJ2-1
d_gene: .

CDR3aa: CASRRSEHTGELFF
CDR3nt: TGTGCCAGCAGGAGGTCGGAACACACCGGGGAGCTGTTTTTT
v_gene: TRBV6-5
abundance: .
j_gene: TRBJ2-2
d_gene: .

CDR3aa: CASRGEDTEAFF
CDR3nt: TGTGCCAGCAGGGGGGAGGACACTGAAGCTTTCTTT
v_gene: TRBV7-3
abundance: .
j_gene: TRBJ1-1
d_gene: .

CDR3aa: CSVDSYRDDGYTF
CDR3nt: TGCAGCGTTGATTCATACAGGGACGATGGCTACACCTTC
v_gene: TRBV29-1
abundance: .
j_gene: TRBJ1-2
d_gene: .

CDR3aa: CASGRDESYEQYF
CDR3nt: TGTGCCAGCGGGCGGGACGAGTCCTACGAGCAGTACTTC
v_gene: TRBV6-5
abundance: .
j_gene: TRBJ2-7
d_gene: .

CDR3aa: CASSSSGGSTGELFF
CDR3nt: TGTGCCAGCAGTTCTAGCGGGGGTAGCACCGGGGAGCTGTTTTTT
v_gene: TRBV28
abundance: .
j_gene: TRBJ2-2
d_gene: TRBD2

CDR3aa: CASSSGVGEKLFF
CDR3nt: TGCGCCAGCAGCTCGGGGGTCGGGGAAAAACTGTTTTTT
v_gene: TRBV5-1
abundance: .
j_gene: TRBJ1-4
d_gene: .

CDR3aa: CASSYGGSGPYGYTF
CDR3nt: TGTGCCAGCAGTTACGGAGGTAGTGGCCCCTATGGCTACACCTTC
v_gene: TRBV6-6
abundance: .
j_gene: TRBJ1-2
d_gene: .

CDR3aa: CAISYSGGSSYNEQFF
CDR3nt: TGTGCCATCAGCTATAGCGGGGGGAGCTCCTACAATGAGCAGTTCTTC
v_gene: TRBV10-3
abundance: .
j_gene: TRBJ2-1
d_gene: TRBD2

CDR3aa: CASSPDRVQPQHF
CDR3nt: TGTGCCAGCTCACCGGACAGGGTTCAGCCCCAGCATTTT
v_gene: TRBV18
abundance: .
j_gene: TRBJ1-5
d_gene: TRBD1

CDR3aa: CASSQEYRKNTGELFF
CDR3nt: TGTGCCAGCAGCCAAGAATACAGGAAAAACACCGGGGAGCTGTTTTTT
v_gene: TRBV4-2
abundance: .
j_gene: TRBJ2-2
d_gene: .

CDR3aa: CASSKERMNTEAFF
CDR3nt: TGCGCCAGCTCCAAGGAGAGGATGAACACTGAAGCTTTCTTT
v_gene: TRBV5-1
abundance: .
j_gene: TRBJ1-1
d_gene: .

CDR3aa: CAWRLRTGSSYNSPLHF
CDR3nt: TGTGCCTGGAGACTCCGGACGGGGAGCTCCTATAATTCACCCCTCCACTTT
v_gene: TRBV30
abundance: once
j_gene: TRBJ1-6
d_gene: .

CDR3aa: CASSYRSSDTQYF
CDR3nt: TGTGCCAGCAGTTACCGGAGTTCAGATACGCAGTATTTT
v_gene: TRBV6-5
abundance: .
j_gene: TRBJ2-3
d_gene: .

CDR3aa: CASSLDRGWSGNTIYF
CDR3nt: TGTGCCAGCAGCTTGGACAGGGGGTGGTCTGGAAACACCATATATTTT
v_gene: TRBV25-1
abundance: .
j_gene: TRBJ1-3
d_gene: TRBD1